Below, one T cell receptor (beta chain) is given with its context. The data belong to a study of blood T cells in healthy people across ages. From germline, CDR1 is MGHRA and CDR2 YSYEKL. V lost 0 bases to trimming and J lost 5 bases, with 11 bases between them. The CDR3 length is 16 residues. Then a second PCR, running roughly 7 to 12 cycles, was carried out with a sample-barcoded 5' primer and a J-beta primer mix. TCRdb re-called the 5' RACE reads through MiXCR, storing one row per CDR3 protein. The data contain 1,300,000 or so distinct CDR3 sequences, 45% to 70% of them singletons. The rearrangement joins TRBV4-1 to TRBJ1-6; TRBD1 might be the D (5 bases). This receptor was obtained from a man aged 18 to 30 in good health. The material sequenced was blood. CDR3 sequence (DNA): TGCGCCAGCAGCCAAGATGCGGGGGATGATAATTCACCCCTCCACTTT. This translates into CASSQDAGDDNSPLHF.